This section outlines one T cell receptor beta chain sequence together with its context. This record comes from a study of cytomegalovirus exposure and HLA in healthy donors. Per germline, CDR1 SNHLY and CDR2 FYNNEI. This CDR3 has 15 residues. The ends lost 6 bases at V and 0 bases at J; junction bases unmatched: 3. Both 60 Vbeta primers and 13 Jbeta primers went into the PCR. Sequenced by immunoSEQ multiplex PCR; TCRdb stores in-frame clones only, minus some. The sample contains 100,000 or so clones, roughly four fifths of which appear only once. The chain joins TRBV2 to TRBJ2-1, with 9 bases aligning to TRBD2. The origin of this receptor is a man between 25 and 39 years old in good health and CMV-seropositive. The specimen was PBMCs. The CDR3 nucleotides are TGTGCCAGCAGCAGCGGGAGGCCCTCCTACAATGAGCAGTTCTTC. It encodes CASSSGRPSYNEQFF.